The clone carrying this T cell receptor (beta chain) showed up many times. This specimen comes from a study of blood T cells in healthy people across ages. Trimming left V 2 bases short and J 6 bases short, with 6 bases between. This CDR3 contains 12 residues. The germline V gene encodes CDR1 SGHDT and CDR2 YYEEEE. A second PCR of 7 to 11 cycles used a sample-barcoded 5' primer and a J-beta primer mix. TCRdb redid the calling of the 5' RACE reads with MiXCR, one entry per CDR3 protein. The sample consists of around 1,000,000 distinct CDR3 sequences, 20% to 25% of them appearing once. The same data also contributed to another study, on T cells of mothers and their children.

Sequenced input: blood. This clonotype was sampled from a girl aged 2 to 10 in good health. V is TRBV5-6 and J is TRBJ2-1; D remains ambiguous. This chain's CDR3 is CASSLLINEQFF. DNA for the CDR3: TGTGCCAGCAGCTTATTAATCAATGAGCAGTTCTTC.